These T cell receptor beta chains were read from a single sample in a study of blood T cell repertoires in COVID-19. Assay used: immunoSEQ multiplex PCR; TCRdb lists only in-frame clones, some missing. Of about 170,000 clones listed, around 80% are singletons. The specimen was PBMCs or T cells enriched from blood (not recorded which). The receptors originated from a woman aged 50 to 60 in a cohort exposed to, infected with or recovered from COVID-19 (not recorded which). Each CDR3 is given with its conserved first and last residue. The D gene is left open where the match is weak. Rows may omit the clone size; those that give it use once, few, many or a size class.

cdr3_length j_call clone_size v_call d_call cdr3_nt cdr3_aa
16 TRBJ2-1 . TRBV10-3 TRBD1 TGTGCCATCAGTGAAGACAGGGGATTAACGGTGAATGAGCAGTTCTTC CAISEDRGLTVNEQFF
14 TRBJ2-1 . TRBV5-1 . TGCGCCAGCAGCGTGAGGACTGGAGGGAATGAGCAGTTCTTC CASSVRTGGNEQFF
15 TRBJ2-1 . TRBV28 TRBD2 TGTGCCAGCAGCCCGGGGGGGGGTACTGTCAATGAGCAGTTCTTC CASSPGGGTVNEQFF
15 TRBJ1-3 . TRBV4-2 . TGTGCCAGCAGCCACCAGACAGGCTCTGGAAACACCATATATTTT CASSHQTGSGNTIYF
14 TRBJ1-4 . TRBV9 . TGTGCCAGCAGTCCCTCGGGAGGTAGCGAAAAACTGTTTTTT CASSPSGGSEKLFF
16 TRBJ1-4 . TRBV28 . TGTGCCAGCAGTTTACGCGACAGGTCCTCTAATGAAAAACTGTTTTTT CASSLRDRSSNEKLFF
13 TRBJ2-3 . TRBV19 . TGTGCCAGTAGTGCCGCAGTAATGGATACGCAGTATTTT CASSAAVMDTQYF
15 TRBJ2-5 . TRBV30 TRBD1 TGTGCCTGGAGTGAAGGGGAGACAGGGCTAGAGACCCAGTACTTC CAWSEGETGLETQYF
18 TRBJ2-1 . TRBV25-1 . TGTGCCAGCAGTGGAGAACCTCTGCGCGGTAGCTCCTACAATGAGCAGTTCTTC CASSGEPLRGSSYNEQFF
13 TRBJ1-6 . TRBV9 . TGTGCCAGCAGCCCCGGACCGGGAGAACCCCTCCACTTT CASSPGPGEPLHF
16 TRBJ1-3 many TRBV5-6 . TGTGCCAGCAGCTTGGGGCCGGGTTTAGGCGGAAACACCATATATTTT CASSLGPGLGGNTIYF
19 TRBJ2-5 . TRBV27 TRBD2 TGTGCCAGCAGTTTCCTGGCGGCCGGGACTAGCGGAACCAAGAGGACCCAGTACTTC CASSFLAAGTSGTKRTQYF
15 TRBJ2-7 . TRBV19 TRBD2 TGTGCCAGTAGTATAGCCGGTAGCGGGACCTACGAGCAGTACTTC CASSIAGSGTYEQYF
16 TRBJ2-1 . TRBV10-1 TRBD2 TGCGCCAGCAGTGAGGTATTAGCGGGAGACTACAATGAGCAGTTCTTC CASSEVLAGDYNEQFF
14 TRBJ1-5 . TRBV19 TRBD1 TGTGCCAGTAGTGCACGGACAGGGACGGAGCCCCAGCATTTT CASSARTGTEPQHF
12 TRBJ1-2 . TRBV3-1/TRBV3-2 . TGTGCCAGCAGCCTACAAACGTATGGCTACACCTTC CASSLQTYGYTF
16 TRBJ2-1 . TRBV28 TRBD2 TGTGCCAGCAGCGACCCCCGGGACTACGCCTACAATGAGCAGTTCTTC CASSDPRDYAYNEQFF
13 TRBJ1-2 . TRBV28 TRBD1 TGTGCCAGCAGATCCGCGACAGGGTATGGCTACACCTTC CASRSATGYGYTF
14 TRBJ1-5 . TRBV4-2 . TGTGCCAGCAGCCAAGATTTCGGTATTCAGCCCCAGCATTTT CASSQDFGIQPQHF
16 TRBJ2-3 . TRBV7-9 TRBD1 TGTGCCAGCAGCTTAGAAAGGACAGGGGCCACAGATACGCAGTATTTT CASSLERTGATDTQYF
12 TRBJ1-2 . TRBV5-5 TRBD1 TGTGCCAGCAGCTTGGACAGGGGAGGCTACACCTTC CASSLDRGGYTF
14 TRBJ1-2 . TRBV19 TRBD1 TGTGCCAGTAGTCCTGGACAGGGCCCCTATGGCTACACCTTC CASSPGQGPYGYTF
15 TRBJ2-5 . TRBV5-1 TRBD1 TGCGCCAGCAGCTTGGATGGACAGGAACAAGAGACCCAGTACTTC CASSLDGQEQETQYF
15 TRBJ1-4 few TRBV24-1 TRBD1 TGTGCCACCAGTGATCCAGGGGGTTCGGGTGAAAAACTGTTTTTT CATSDPGGSGEKLFF
17 TRBJ2-1 . TRBV27 TRBD2 TGTTTCAGCCCAGGACTAGCGGGGAGGAGCTCCTACAATGAGCAGTTCTTC CFSPGLAGRSSYNEQFF
14 TRBJ2-1 . TRBV7-7 . TGTGCTAGCAGCAAAGGAGGCCCCAATGGTGAGCAGTTCTTC CASSKGGPNGEQFF
15 TRBJ2-7 . TRBV11-2 TRBD1 TGTGCCAGCAGCCCCAGACAGGGGAGCTCCTACGAGCAGTACTTC CASSPRQGSSYEQYF
15 TRBJ1-1 . TRBV28 . TGTGCCAGGAGGGGAGGTGCTAGCCTGAACGCTGAAGCTTTCTTT CARRGGASLNAEAFF
13 TRBJ2-7 few TRBV6-6 TRBD1 TGTGCCAGCTACAACGGACAGGAATACGAGCAGTACTTC CASYNGQEYEQYF
15 TRBJ2-1 . TRBV11-2 . TGTGCCAGCAGCTTACTGAACCAGGTCGACAATGAGCAGTTCTTC CASSLLNQVDNEQFF
15 TRBJ2-2 . TRBV27 TRBD2 TGTGCCAGCAGTTCCGGACTAGCGGGAGTTCCGGAGCTGTTTTTT CASSSGLAGVPELFF